This T cell receptor (beta chain) was sequenced for a study of cytomegalovirus exposure and HLA in healthy donors. Primers included in the PCR were 60 Vbeta and 13 Jbeta primers. The repertoire was sequenced with immunoSEQ multiplex PCR; TCRdb's copy has only in-frame clones and lacks some. The top ten clones hold roughly 3.2% of a sample with 40,000 to 55,000 clones, 70% to 80% of them seen once. General study results and limits: Upon later analysis, TCR association rates were observed to vary by HLA locus, being highest for DRB1 and lowest for HLA-C.

There are a few counts of this clone. Its cognate antigen is unknown. The germline V gene encodes CDR1 SGHRS and CDR2 YFSETQ. The ends were cut back, 4 bases at V and 0 bases at J, with 14 bases in the middle. The CDR3 totals 16 residues. Specimen: PBMCs. The sequence was obtained from a woman aged 30 to 39 in good health and CMV-seronegative. This chain joins TRBV5-1 and TRBJ1-3; possibly TRBD1 for D (6 bases). The CDR3 protein is CASSPRGIGSGNTIYF. CDR3 nucleotide sequence: TGCGCCAGCAGCCCCAGGGGCATTGGCTCTGGAAACACCATATATTTT.